This TCR beta chain appears in the sequencing data of a study of tumor-infiltrating lymphocytes in localized non-small cell lung cancer. Overall study: Several tumor histologies, both smoking statuses, and some post-neoadjuvant chemotherapy samples were included. From each patient, both tumor and uninvolved lung, non-adjacent to tumor, were sampled. The study, taken as a whole, reports: Available tissue quantity limited TCR sequencing to a patient subset.

Germline values: CDR1 SGDLS, CDR2 YYNGEE. Including both end residues, the CDR3 is 12 amino acids long. Clones were sequenced by immunoSEQ multiplex PCR, and TCRdb holds only the in-frame ones, with some missing. The repertoire holds 6,000 to 8,500 clones, with 61% as singletons. On this clone itself: What it binds is unknown. It is unclear where the CDR3 begins or ends on the DNA, so no DNA is shown, and the CDR3 is as TCRdb lists it.

Specimen: lung tumor tissue. The clonotype was recovered from a human donor with non-small cell lung cancer. The V gene is TRBV9, the J gene TRBJ1-2. The CDR3 region is CASSVAEGSPTF.